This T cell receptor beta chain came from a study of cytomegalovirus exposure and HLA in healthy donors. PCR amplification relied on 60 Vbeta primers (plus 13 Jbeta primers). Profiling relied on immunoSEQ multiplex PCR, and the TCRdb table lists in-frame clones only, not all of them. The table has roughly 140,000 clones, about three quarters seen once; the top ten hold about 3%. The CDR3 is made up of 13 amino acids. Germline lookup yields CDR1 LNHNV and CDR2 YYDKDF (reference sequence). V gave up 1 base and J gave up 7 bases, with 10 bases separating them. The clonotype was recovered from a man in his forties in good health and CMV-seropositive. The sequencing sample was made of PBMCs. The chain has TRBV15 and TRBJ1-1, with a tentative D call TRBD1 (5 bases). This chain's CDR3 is CATSRARESEAFF. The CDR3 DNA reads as TGTGCCACCAGCAGAGCCAGGGAAAGTGAAGCTTTCTTT.